This TCR beta chain was recovered during a study of cytomegalovirus exposure and HLA in healthy donors. PCR employed 60 Vbeta and 13 Jbeta primers. Some clones are missing from TCRdb's copy, which holds only in-frame ones; the method was immunoSEQ multiplex PCR. In the table there are 130,000 to 150,000 clones, roughly 80% of which are singletons. The CDR3 loop spans 15 amino acids. V dropped 4 bases and J dropped 8 bases, with 19 bases sitting between them. Per germline, CDR1 SGHRS and CDR2 YFSETQ. This clonotype was obtained from a man in his forties in good health and CMV-seropositive. The chain links TRBV5-1 to TRBJ2-1; D perhaps matches TRBD1 (6 bases). Sample: PBMCs. The CDR3 bases are TGCGCCAGCAGCCAGGGGACCTCCGTGCGGGATGAGCAGTTCTTC. It is translated as CASSQGTSVRDEQFF.